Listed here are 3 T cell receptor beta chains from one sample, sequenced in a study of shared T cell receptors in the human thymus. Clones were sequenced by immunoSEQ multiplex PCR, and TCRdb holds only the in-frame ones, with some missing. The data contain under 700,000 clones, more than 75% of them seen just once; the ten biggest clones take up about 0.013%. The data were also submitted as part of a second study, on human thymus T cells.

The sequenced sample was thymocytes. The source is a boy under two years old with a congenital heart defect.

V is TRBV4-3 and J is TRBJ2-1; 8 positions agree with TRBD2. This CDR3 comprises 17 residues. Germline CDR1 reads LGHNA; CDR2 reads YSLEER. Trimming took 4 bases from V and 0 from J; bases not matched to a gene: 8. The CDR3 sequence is CASSPLTLADSYNEQFF. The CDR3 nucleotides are TGCGCCAGCAGCCCCCTAACACTAGCGGACTCCTACAATGAGCAGTTCTTC.

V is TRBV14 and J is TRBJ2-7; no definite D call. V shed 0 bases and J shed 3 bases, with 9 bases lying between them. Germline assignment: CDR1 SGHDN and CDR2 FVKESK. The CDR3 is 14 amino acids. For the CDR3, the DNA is TGTGCCAGCAGCCAAGAGTCCAGGATCTACGAGCAGTACTTC. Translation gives CASSQESRIYEQYF. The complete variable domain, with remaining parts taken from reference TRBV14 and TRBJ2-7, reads EAGVTQFPSHSVIEKGQTVTLRCDPISGHDNLYWYRRVMGKEIKFLLHFVKESKQDESGMPNNRFLAERTGGTYSTLKVQPAELEDSGVYFCASSQESRIYEQYFGPGTRLTVT.

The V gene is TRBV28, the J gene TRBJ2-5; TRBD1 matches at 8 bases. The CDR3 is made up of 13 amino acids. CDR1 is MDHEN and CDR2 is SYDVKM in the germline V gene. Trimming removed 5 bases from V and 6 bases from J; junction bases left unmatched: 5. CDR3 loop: CASSLRQGKTQYF. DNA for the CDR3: TGTGCCAGCAGTCTGCGACAGGGGAAGACCCAGTACTTC.